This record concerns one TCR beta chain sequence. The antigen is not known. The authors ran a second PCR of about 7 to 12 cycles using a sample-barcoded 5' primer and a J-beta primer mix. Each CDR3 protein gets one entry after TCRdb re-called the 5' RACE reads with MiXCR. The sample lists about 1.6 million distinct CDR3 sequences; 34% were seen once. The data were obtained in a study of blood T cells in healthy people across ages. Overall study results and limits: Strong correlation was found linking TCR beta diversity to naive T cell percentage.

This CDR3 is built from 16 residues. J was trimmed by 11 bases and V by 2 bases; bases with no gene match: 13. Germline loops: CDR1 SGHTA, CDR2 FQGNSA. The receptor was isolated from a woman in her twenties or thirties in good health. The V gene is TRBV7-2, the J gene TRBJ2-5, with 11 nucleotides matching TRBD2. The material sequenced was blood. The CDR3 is CASSLSLAGGYNEQYF. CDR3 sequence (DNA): TGTGCCAGCAGCTTATCGCTAGCGGGGGGATACAATGAGCAGTACTTC.